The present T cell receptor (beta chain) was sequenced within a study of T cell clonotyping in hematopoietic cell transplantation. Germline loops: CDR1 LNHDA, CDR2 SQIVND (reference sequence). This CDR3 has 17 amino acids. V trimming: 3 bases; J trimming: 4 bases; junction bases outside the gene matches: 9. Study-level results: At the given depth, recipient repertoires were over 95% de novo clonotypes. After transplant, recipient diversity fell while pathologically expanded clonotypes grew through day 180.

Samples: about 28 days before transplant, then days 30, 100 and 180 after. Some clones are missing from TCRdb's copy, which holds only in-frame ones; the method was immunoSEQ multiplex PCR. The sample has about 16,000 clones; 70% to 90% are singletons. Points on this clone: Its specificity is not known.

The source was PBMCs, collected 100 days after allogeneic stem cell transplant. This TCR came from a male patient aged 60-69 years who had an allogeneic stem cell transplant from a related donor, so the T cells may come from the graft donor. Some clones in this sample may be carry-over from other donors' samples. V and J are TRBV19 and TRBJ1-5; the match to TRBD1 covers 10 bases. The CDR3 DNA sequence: TGTGCCAGTAGTATTACCGGGACAGGGGACCCTAATCAGCCCCAGCATTTT. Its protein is CASSITGTGDPNQPQHF.